This paragraph reports one T cell receptor (beta chain). Its matching antigen is unknown. Trimming at V came to 4 bases and at J to 6 bases, leaving 7 bases not matched to a gene. The CDR3 runs to 16 residues. Germline V lookup: CDR1 SGHNT, CDR2 YENEEA. This entry belongs to a study of T cell repertoires in aging, cancer and after chemotherapy. Study at large: Patients with glioblastoma brain tumors were sampled before and after temozolomide-based therapy. About 8.8 million TCR reads were in the whole dataset.

Amplification of TCR beta used genomic DNA extracted from peripheral blood. A mixed TRB-A/B primer pool amplified rearranged TRB by multiplex touch-down PCR. MiXCR, run by TCRdb on the multiplex PCR reads, gives a single entry per CDR3 protein. The sample records under 5,500 distinct CDR3 sequences, roughly 27% being singletons. The study, taken as a whole, reports: Age-matched healthy donors had significantly more diverse, less clonal blood TCR repertoires than untreated cancer patients. These repertoire data do not allow conclusions about immunological memory after chemotherapy.

Sequencing input: blood. The V gene is TRBV11-3, the J gene TRBJ2-1; TRBD2 agrees at 12 bases. This sequence was found in a human donor with a solid tumor. In nucleotides, the CDR3 is TGTGCCAGCAGCTCTAGCGGGGGGGCTGTTGCCAATGAGCAGTTCTTC. Protein sequence: CASSSSGGAVANEQFF.